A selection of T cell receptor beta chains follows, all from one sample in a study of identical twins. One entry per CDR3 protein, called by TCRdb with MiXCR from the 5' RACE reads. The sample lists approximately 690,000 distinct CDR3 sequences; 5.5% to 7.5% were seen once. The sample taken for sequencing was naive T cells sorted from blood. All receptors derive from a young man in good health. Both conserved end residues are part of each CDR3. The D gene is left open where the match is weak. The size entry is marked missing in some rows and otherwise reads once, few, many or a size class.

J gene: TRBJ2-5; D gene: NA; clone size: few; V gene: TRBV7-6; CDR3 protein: CASSLGASLGETQYF; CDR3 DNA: TGTGCCAGCAGCTTAGGGGCCTCACTTGGGGAGACCCAGTACTTC
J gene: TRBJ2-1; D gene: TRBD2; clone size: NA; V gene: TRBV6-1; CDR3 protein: CASGSSGVSYNEQFF; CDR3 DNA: TGTGCCAGCGGATCAAGCGGGGTCTCCTACAATGAGCAGTTCTTC
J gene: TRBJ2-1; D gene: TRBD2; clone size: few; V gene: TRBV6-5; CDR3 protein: CASSWSLAGEDNEQFF; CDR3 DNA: TGTGCCAGCAGTTGGTCACTAGCGGGAGAAGACAATGAGCAGTTCTTC
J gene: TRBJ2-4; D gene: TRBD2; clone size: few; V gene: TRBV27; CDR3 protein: CASAFKGGTKNIQYF; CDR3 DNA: TGTGCCAGCGCGTTTAAGGGAGGGACCAAAAACATTCAGTACTTC
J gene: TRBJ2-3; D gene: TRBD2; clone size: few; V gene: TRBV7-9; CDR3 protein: CASSPRLADTDTQYF; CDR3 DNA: TGTGCCAGCAGCCCGCGACTAGCGGACACAGATACGCAGTATTTT
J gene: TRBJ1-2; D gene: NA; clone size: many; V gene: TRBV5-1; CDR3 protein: CASSLGSDYGYTF; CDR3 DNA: TGTGCCAGCAGTTTAGGCAGTGACTATGGCTACACCTTC
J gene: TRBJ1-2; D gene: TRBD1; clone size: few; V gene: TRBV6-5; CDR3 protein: CASSYSDRTGNYGYTF; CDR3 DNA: TGTGCCAGCAGTTACTCGGACAGGACGGGTAACTATGGCTACACCTTC
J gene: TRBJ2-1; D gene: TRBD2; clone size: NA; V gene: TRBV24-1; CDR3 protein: CATSDLGGVAGNEQFF; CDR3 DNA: TGTGCCACCAGTGATTTGGGAGGGGTAGCGGGAAATGAGCAGTTCTTC
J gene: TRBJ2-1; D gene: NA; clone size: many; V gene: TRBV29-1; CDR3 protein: CSVGGRQTHEQFF; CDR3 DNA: TGCAGCGTTGGTGGACGGCAAACACATGAGCAGTTCTTC
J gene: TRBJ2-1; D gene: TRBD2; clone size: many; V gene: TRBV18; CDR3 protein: CASSLRTSGVGNEQFF; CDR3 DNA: TGTGCCAGCTCACTTCGGACTAGCGGGGTTGGGAATGAGCAGTTCTTC
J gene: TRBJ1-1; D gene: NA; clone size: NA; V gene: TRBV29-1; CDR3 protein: CSVSSGSAFF; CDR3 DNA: TGCAGCGTCAGCTCCGGGAGCGCTTTCTTT
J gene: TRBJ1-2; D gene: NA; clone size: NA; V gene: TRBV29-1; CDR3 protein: CSVVSESVYGYTF; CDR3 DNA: TGCAGCGTTGTAAGTGAGTCGGTCTATGGCTACACCTTC
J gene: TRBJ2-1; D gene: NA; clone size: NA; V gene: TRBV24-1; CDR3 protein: CATSDFRAYNEQFF; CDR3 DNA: TGTGCCACCAGTGATTTTAGAGCGTACAATGAGCAGTTCTTC
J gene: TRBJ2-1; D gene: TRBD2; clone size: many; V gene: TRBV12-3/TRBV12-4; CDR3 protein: CASSLVRTSRGEQFF; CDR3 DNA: TGTGCCAGCAGTTTAGTGAGGACTAGCAGGGGTGAGCAGTTCTTC
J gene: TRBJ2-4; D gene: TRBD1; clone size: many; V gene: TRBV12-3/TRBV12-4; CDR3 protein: CASSPTGEGMTKNIQYF; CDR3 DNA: TGTGCCAGCAGTCCTACAGGGGAAGGGATGACCAAAAACATTCAGTACTTC
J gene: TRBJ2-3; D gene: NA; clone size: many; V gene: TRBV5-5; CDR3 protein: CASSFGRITDTQYF; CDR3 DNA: TGTGCCAGCAGCTTCGGCAGGATCACAGATACGCAGTATTTT
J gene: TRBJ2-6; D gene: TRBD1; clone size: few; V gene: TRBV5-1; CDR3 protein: CASGTGASGANVLTF; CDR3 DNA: TGCGCCAGCGGGACAGGGGCCTCTGGGGCCAACGTCCTGACTTTC
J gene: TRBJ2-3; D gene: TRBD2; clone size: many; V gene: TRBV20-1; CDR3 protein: CSARGRLAEADSRTDTQYF; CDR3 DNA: TGCAGTGCTAGAGGACGGCTAGCGGAAGCAGACAGCCGCACAGATACGCAGTATTTT
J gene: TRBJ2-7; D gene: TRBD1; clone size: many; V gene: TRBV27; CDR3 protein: CASKGQGFHEQYF; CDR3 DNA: TGTGCCAGCAAGGGACAGGGGTTCCACGAGCAGTACTTC
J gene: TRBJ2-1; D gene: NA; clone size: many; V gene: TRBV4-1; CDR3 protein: CASSQGEGNEQFF; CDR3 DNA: TGCGCCAGCAGCCAAGGGGAAGGCAATGAGCAGTTCTTC
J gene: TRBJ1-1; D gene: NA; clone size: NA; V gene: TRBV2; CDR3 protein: CASSFPGGVTNTEAFF; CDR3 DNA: TGTGCCAGCAGTTTCCCCGGGGGGGTAACGAACACTGAAGCTTTCTTT
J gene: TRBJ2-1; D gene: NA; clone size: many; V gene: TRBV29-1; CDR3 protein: CSVVYRVYNEQFF; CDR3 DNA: TGCAGCGTAGTATACAGGGTCTACAATGAGCAGTTCTTC
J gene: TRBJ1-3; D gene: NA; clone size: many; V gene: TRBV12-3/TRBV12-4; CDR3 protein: CASSFLGTGNTIYF; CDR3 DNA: TGTGCCAGCAGTTTCCTCGGGACGGGAAACACCATATATTTT
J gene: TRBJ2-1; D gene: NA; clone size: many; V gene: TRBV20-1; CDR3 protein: CSVGSPNEQFF; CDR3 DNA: TGCAGTGTGGGGAGCCCGAATGAGCAGTTCTTC
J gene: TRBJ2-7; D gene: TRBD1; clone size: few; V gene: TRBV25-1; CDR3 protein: CASSDQTGTYEQYF; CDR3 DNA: TGTGCCAGCAGTGACCAGACAGGGACCTACGAGCAGTACTTC
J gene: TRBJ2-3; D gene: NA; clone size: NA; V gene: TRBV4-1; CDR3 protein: CASSQGGFSITDTQYF; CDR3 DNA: TGCGCCAGCAGCCAAGGAGGGTTTAGTATCACAGATACGCAGTATTTT
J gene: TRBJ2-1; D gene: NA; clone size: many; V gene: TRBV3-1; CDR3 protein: CASSHSLADSYNEQFF; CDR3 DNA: TGTGCCAGCAGCCACTCACTGGCGGACTCCTACAATGAGCAGTTCTTC
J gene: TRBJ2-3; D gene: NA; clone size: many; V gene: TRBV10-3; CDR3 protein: CAISESVGLAQYF; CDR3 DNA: TGTGCCATCAGTGAGTCGGTGGGGTTGGCGCAGTATTTT
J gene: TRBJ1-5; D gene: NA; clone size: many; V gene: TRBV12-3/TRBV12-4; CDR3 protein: CASSLRFYSNQPQHF; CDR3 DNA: TGTGCCAGCAGTTTAAGATTCTATAGCAATCAGCCCCAGCATTTT
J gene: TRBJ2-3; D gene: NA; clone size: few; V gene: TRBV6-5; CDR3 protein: CASSYLLPPSTDTQYF; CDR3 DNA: TGTGCCAGCAGTTACCTTCTCCCCCCTAGCACAGATACGCAGTATTTT
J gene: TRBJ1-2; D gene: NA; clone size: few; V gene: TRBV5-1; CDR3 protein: CASSLEGAGAYGYTF; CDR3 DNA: TGCGCCAGCAGCCTGGAAGGGGCAGGGGCCTATGGCTACACCTTC
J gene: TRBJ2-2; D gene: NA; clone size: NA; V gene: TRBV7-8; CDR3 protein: CASSLGHRVLTGELFF; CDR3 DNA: TGTGCCAGCAGCTTGGGACACCGGGTCCTCACCGGGGAGCTGTTTTTT
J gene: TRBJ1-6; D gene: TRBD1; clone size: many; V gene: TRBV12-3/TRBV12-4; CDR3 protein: CASSHQGDSPLHF; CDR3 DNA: TGTGCCAGCAGTCACCAGGGGGATTCACCCCTCCACTTT
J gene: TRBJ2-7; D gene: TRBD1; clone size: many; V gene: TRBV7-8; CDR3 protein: CASSLEGQGYHEQYF; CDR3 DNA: TGTGCCAGCAGCTTAGAGGGACAGGGTTACCACGAGCAGTACTTC
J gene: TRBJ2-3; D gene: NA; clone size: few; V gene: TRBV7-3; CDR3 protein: CASSLMRDTDTQYF; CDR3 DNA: TGTGCCAGCAGCCTAATGCGGGACACAGATACGCAGTATTTT
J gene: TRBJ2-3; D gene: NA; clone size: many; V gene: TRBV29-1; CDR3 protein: CSVESGLSPDTQYF; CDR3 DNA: TGCAGCGTTGAGTCGGGGTTGAGCCCAGATACGCAGTATTTT
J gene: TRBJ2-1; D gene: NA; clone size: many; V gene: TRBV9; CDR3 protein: CASSGLAYNEQFF; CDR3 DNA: TGTGCCAGCAGCGGATTGGCCTACAATGAGCAGTTCTTC
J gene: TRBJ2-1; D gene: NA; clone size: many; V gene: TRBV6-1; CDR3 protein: CASRARGASVSENEQFF; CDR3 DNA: TGTGCCAGCAGGGCTAGGGGGGCTAGCGTGAGTGAGAATGAGCAGTTCTTC
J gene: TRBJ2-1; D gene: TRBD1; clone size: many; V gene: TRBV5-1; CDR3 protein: CASSLSRTGVNEQFF; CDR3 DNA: TGCGCCAGCAGCTTGAGTCGGACAGGGGTCAATGAGCAGTTCTTC
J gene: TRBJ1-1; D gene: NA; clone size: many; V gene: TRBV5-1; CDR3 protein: CASSLAVRVPNTEAFF; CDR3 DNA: TGCGCCAGCAGCTTGGCCGTCAGAGTCCCGAACACTGAAGCTTTCTTT